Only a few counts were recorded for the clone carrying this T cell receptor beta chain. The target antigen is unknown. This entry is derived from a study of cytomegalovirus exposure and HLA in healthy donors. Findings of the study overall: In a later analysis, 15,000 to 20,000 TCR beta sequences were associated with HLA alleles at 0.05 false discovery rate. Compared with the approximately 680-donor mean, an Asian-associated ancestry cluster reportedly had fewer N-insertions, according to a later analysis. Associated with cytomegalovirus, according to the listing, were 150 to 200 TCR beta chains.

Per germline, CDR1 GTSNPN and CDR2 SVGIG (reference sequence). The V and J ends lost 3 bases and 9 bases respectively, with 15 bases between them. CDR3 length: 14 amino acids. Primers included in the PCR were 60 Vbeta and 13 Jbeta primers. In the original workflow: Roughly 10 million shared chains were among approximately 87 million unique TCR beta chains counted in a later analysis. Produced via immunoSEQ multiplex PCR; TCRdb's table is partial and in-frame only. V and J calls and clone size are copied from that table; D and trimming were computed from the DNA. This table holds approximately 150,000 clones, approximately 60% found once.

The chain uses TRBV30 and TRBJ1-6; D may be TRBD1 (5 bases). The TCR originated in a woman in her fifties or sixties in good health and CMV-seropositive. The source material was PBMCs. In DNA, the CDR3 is TGTGCCTGGAGCCCGGGACTAATTGTTTCACCCCTCCACTTT. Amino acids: CAWSPGLIVSPLHF. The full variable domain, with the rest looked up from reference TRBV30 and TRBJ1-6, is SQTIHQWPATLVQPVGSPLSLECTVEGTSNPNLYWYRQAAGRGLQLLFYSVGIGQISSEVPQNLSASRPQDRQFILSSKKLLLSDSGFYLCAWSPGLIVSPLHFGNGTRLTVT.